This T cell receptor beta chain was observed in a study of radiotherapy plus CTLA-4 blockade in lung cancer. This clone came up a few times. The CDR3 is 11 residues long. Between the trimmed V and J ends, which lost 3 bases and 2 bases, there was a span of 4 bases. Germline V CDR1 and CDR2: DFQATT, SNEGSKA (reference sequence). Only in-frame clones appear in the TCRdb table, and some are missing; sequencing was by immunoSEQ multiplex PCR. This table holds 57,000 or so clones, approximately 77% found once. The material sequenced was peripheral blood, taken from a patient treated with radiotherapy plus ipilimumab. This sequence was found in a human donor with non-small cell lung cancer who had a complete response to radiotherapy plus ipilimumab. This sequence joins TRBV20-1 and TRBJ1-2; D is uncertain. The CDR3 loop is CSARDNYGYTF. CDR3 bases: TGCAGTGCTAGGGACAACTATGGCTACACCTTC.